Given below is one TCR beta chain in context. Its antigen remains unknown. Time point described: recipient sample about 28 days before transplant, after cytoreduction. The V and J ends lost 3 bases and 5 bases, in that order; junction bases with no gene match: 1. This CDR3 has 13 residues. The germline CDR1 and CDR2 sequences are SGHTA and FQGNSA. TCRdb's copy holds only in-frame clones and misses some; the assay was immunoSEQ multiplex PCR. Found here are around 16,000 clones, 93% of them singletons; the top ten hold around 1.8%. This specimen belongs to a study of T cell clonotyping in hematopoietic cell transplantation. Study summary: Pretransplant recipient samples were taken after cytoreduction. Study-level results: Broader posttransplant TCR repertoire diversity was predicted by graft donor and pretransplant recipient Inverse Simpson Index values. No sorting was done, leaving CD4 and CD8 contributions mixed.

Specimen: peripheral blood mononuclear cells, collected before stem cell transplant. The TCR sequence derives from a man aged 18 to 35 with biphenotypic leukemia. Some clones in this sample may be carry-over from other donors' samples. V is TRBV7-2 and J is TRBJ2-1, with TRBD2 identical over 7 bases. CDR3 region: CASSLRGNNEQFF. In DNA, the CDR3 is TGTGCCAGCAGCTTGCGGGGGAACAATGAGCAGTTCTTC.